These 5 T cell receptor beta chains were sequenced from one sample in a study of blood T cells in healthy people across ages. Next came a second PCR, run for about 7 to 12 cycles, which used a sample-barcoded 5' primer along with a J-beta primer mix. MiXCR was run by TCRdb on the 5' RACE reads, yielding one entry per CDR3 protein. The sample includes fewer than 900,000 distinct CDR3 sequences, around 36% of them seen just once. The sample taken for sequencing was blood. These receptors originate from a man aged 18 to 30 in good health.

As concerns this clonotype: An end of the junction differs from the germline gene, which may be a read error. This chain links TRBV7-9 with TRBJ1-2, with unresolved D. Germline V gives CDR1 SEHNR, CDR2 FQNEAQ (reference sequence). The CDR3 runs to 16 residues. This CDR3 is CASSSWRSWGNYGCTF. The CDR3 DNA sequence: TGTGCCAGCAGCTCATGGCGTTCCTGGGGTAACTATGGCTGCACCTTC.

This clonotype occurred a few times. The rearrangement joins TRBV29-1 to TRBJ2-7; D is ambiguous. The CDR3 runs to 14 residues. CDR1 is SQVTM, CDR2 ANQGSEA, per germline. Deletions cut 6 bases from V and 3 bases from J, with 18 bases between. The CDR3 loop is CSVLLRPSLYEQYF. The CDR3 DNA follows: TGCAGCGTCCTCCTTAGACCATCACTCTACGAGCAGTACTTC.

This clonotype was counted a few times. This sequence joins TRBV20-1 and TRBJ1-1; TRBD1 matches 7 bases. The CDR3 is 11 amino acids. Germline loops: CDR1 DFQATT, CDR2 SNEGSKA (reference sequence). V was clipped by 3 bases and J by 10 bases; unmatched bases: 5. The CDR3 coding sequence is TGCAGTGCTAGGGGAGCAGGGGGAGCTTTCTTT. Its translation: CSARGAGGAFF.

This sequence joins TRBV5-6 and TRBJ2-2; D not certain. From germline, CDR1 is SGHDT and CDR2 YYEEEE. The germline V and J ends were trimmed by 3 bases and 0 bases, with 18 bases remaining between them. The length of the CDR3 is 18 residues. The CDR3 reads CASSSTLVQIANTGELFF. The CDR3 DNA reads TGTGCCAGCAGCTCGACCCTGGTTCAAATAGCGAACACCGGGGAGCTGTTTTTT.

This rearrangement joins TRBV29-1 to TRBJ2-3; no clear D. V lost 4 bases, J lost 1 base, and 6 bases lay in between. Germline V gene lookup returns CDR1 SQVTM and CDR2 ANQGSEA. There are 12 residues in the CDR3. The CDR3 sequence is CSVVQRTDTQYF. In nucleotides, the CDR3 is TGCAGCGTTGTTCAACGCACAGATACGCAGTATTTT.